This TCR beta chain is drawn from a study of technical replicates of blood from several donors. Using immunoSEQ multiplex PCR, the repertoire was profiled, and TCRdb retains in-frame clones only, with some absent. The table lists about 80,000 clones, around 91% of them singletons, with 0.41% in the top ten. Per germline, CDR1 SGHTS and CDR2 YDEGEE. The CDR3 totals 15 residues. Trimming shortened V by 6 bases and J by 0 bases, and 16 bases separated the two germline ends. V and J are TRBV5-8 and TRBJ2-7; the D gene is possibly TRBD1 (5 bases). The TCR sequence derives from a human donor in good health. Sequencing used T cells isolated from PBMCs. The CDR3 sequence: CASTLQRQYSYEQYF. CDR3 nucleotide sequence: TGTGCCAGCACGCTCCAAAGACAGTACTCCTACGAGCAGTACTTC.